The clone carrying this T cell receptor (beta chain) has a count of ten or more. What it recognizes is unknown. From roughly 0.4 ug of RNA, a library with molecular barcoded alpha/delta and beta/gamma adaptors was made. Each CDR3 protein gets one entry after TCRdb re-called the reads with MiXCR. The sample records 25,000 to 35,000 distinct CDR3 sequences, 15% to 20% being singletons. The data were taken from a study of read filtering for tumor transcriptome and immune sequencing. Across the study: Whole-transcriptome libraries were prepared after DNase treatment.

V was cut by 3 bases and J by 9 bases, with 15 bases left in between. The CDR3 covers 13 residues. Germline CDR1 SQVTM, CDR2 ANQGSEA. Study-wide findings and caveats: Single-read clonotypes: about 81.9% of IR-seq clonotypes (about 3.5% of reads), around three quarters of RNA-seq clonotypes (roughly 45% of reads). This fraction held mixed bone marrow immune cells after CD138-negative sorting.

This rearrangement joins TRBV29-1 to TRBJ2-1, with a tentative D call TRBD2 (5 bases). This sequence originates from a donor aged 40 or older with multiple myeloma. The sequenced sample was a population of CD138-negative cells sorted from bone marrow. The CDR3, as DNA: TGCAGCGTTGAGGTAGACGGGAACAGTGAGCAGTTCTTC. Translated: CSVEVDGNSEQFF.